These 29 T cell receptor beta chains share one sample of origin, sequenced in a study of T cells in Graves' hyperthyroidism and ophthalmopathy. Amplified TCR beta CDR3 regions derived from RNA transcripts. RT-PCR in the first round (using the HTBI primer set) targeted the TCR CDR3. TCRdb reanalysed the multiplex PCR reads using MiXCR and keeps one entry per CDR3 protein. This table has under 650,000 distinct CDR3 sequences, 15% to 20% appearing once. The sequenced sample consisted of blood. These TCRs come from a woman aged 25 to 39 with Graves' hyperthyroidism.

This clonotype was counted ten times or more. This chain joins TRBV20-1 and TRBJ2-7, with 11 bases lining up with TRBD1. The CDR3 is made up of 17 amino acids. V trimming: 4 bases; J trimming: 6 bases; junction bases outside the gene matches: 17. Per germline, CDR1 DFQATT and CDR2 SNEGSKA (reference sequence). The CDR3 spells CSAKSSEDRGLNFEQYF. The CDR3 DNA follows: TGCAGTGCTAAATCCTCCGAGGACAGGGGGCTCAATTTCGAGCAGTACTTC.

This clonotype was recorded many times. V is TRBV7-6 and J is TRBJ2-5; 9 bases are shared with TRBD2. CDR1 SGHVS and CDR2 FNYEAQ come from the germline V gene. The V segment lost 4 bases and the J segment 2 bases; nucleotides outside the gene matches: 8. CDR3 length equals 16 residues. CDR3 loop: CASSSNGLARQETQYF. DNA for the CDR3: TGTGCCAGCAGCTCAAACGGACTAGCGAGACAAGAGACCCAGTACTTC.

This clonotype was recorded at least ten times. The chain carries TRBV30 and TRBJ2-7; unclear D gene. Germline V gene lookup returns CDR1 GTSNPN and CDR2 SVGIG (reference sequence). Between the trimmed V and J ends, which lost 3 bases and 4 bases, there was a span of 13 bases. The CDR3 is 13 residues long. CDR3 protein: CAWSQSVFYEQYF. CDR3 bases: TGTGCCTGGAGCCAGTCCGTTTTTTACGAGCAGTACTTC.

V usage is TRBV10-2 and J usage is TRBJ2-2; D unclear. The CDR3 is made up of 11 amino acids. V was pared by 10 bases and J by 1 base, with 4 bases between. CDR1 and CDR2 from the germline V gene are WSHSY and SAAADI. Here the CDR3 DNA reads TGCGCCATCGAGAACACCGGGGAGCTGTTTTTT. Translating it yields CAIENTGELFF.

The V and J genes are TRBV2 and TRBJ1-4, with TRBD1 as a possible D gene (6 bases). The CDR3 is 16 residues long. Trimming removed 3 bases at V and 7 bases at J, with 18 bases between. Germline V CDR1 and CDR2: SNHLY, FYNNEI. CDR3 DNA sequence: TGTGCCAGCAGTGATGTTTTCGGGGGGGGCGGTGAAAAACTGTTTTTT. Encoded protein: CASSDVFGGGGEKLFF.

The chain has TRBV3-1 and TRBJ1-3, with D hard to call. Germline V gene data show CDR1 as LGHDT and CDR2 as YNNKEL (reference sequence). The CDR3 totals 15 residues. Trimming removed 0 bases at V and 3 bases at J, with 9 bases between. CDR3 coding DNA: TGTGCCAGCAGCCAAGATTTAACGATTGGAAACACCATATATTTT. Translation gives CASSQDLTIGNTIYF. Based on the CDR3 plus reference TRBV3-1 and TRBJ1-3, the full variable domain is DTAVSQTPKYLVTQMGNDKSIKCEQNLGHDTMYWYKQDSKKFLKIMFSYNNKELIINETVPNRFSPKSPDKAHLNLHINSLELGDSAVYFCASSQDLTIGNTIYFGEGSWLTVV.

This clonotype was detected many times. The chain couples TRBV6-1 to TRBJ1-1; D remains ambiguous. Trimming left V 5 bases short and J 4 bases short, with 8 bases between. This CDR3 has 12 residues. Germline V gene sequence: CDR1 MNHNS, CDR2 SASEGT. CDR3 DNA sequence: TGTGCCAGCAGTCTGACACCCACTGAAGCTTTCTTT. It specifies CASSLTPTEAFF.

The table lists this clonotype with many counts. This sequence joins TRBV28 and TRBJ1-2, with TRBD1 matching over 12 bases. V lost 4 bases to trimming and J lost 8 bases; unmatched junction nucleotides: 5. This CDR3 has 14 amino acids. Germline V gene lookup returns CDR1 MDHEN and CDR2 SYDVKM. This chain's CDR3 is CASSSGQGALGYTF. The CDR3 DNA sequence: TGTGCCAGCAGTTCGGGACAGGGGGCGCTCGGCTACACCTTC.

The chain joins TRBV28 to TRBJ2-7, with a tentative D call TRBD1 (5 bases). Between the trimmed V and J ends, which lost 10 bases and 5 bases, there was a span of 12 bases. In germline, CDR1 is MDHEN, CDR2 SYDVKM. CDR3 length: 11 amino acids. CDR3 loop: CATSQVDEQYF. In nucleotides, the CDR3 is TGTGCCACGTCACAGGTCGACGAGCAGTACTTC.

This chain joins TRBV15 and TRBJ2-5; maybe TRBD2 (7 bases). V dropped 5 bases and J dropped 7 bases, with 23 bases sitting between them. The length of the CDR3 is 16 residues. The germline CDR1 and CDR2 sequences are LNHNV and YYDKDF (reference sequence). CDR3 sequence reads: CATSEGGGGGGGTQYF. For the CDR3, the DNA is TGTGCCACCAGCGAAGGAGGGGGGGGGGGGGGGGGGACCCAGTACTTC.

This clonotype was seen at least ten times. The chain combines TRBV11-2 with TRBJ2-2, with 9 bases identical to TRBD2. The CDR3 spans 17 residues. With 5 bases clipped from V and 0 bases from J, the junction kept 7 bases outside the gene matches. The germline V gene encodes CDR1 SGHAT and CDR2 FQNNGV. Here the CDR3 DNA reads TGTGCCAGCAGCAGGCTCCGACTAGCGGCGAACACCGGGGAGCTGTTTTTT. It is translated as CASSRLRLAANTGELFF.

The gene calls are TRBV7-9 and TRBJ2-7; D perhaps matches TRBD1 (5 bases). Germline lookup yields CDR1 SEHNR and CDR2 FQNEAQ (reference sequence). The germline V and J ends were trimmed by 4 bases and 5 bases, with 12 bases remaining between them. The CDR3 spans 13 residues. CDR3 loop: CASSSIRVHEQYF. CDR3 DNA: TGTGCCAGCAGCTCAATCAGGGTCCACGAGCAGTACTTC.

Details on this clonotype: At one end, the junction sequence differs from germline, possibly due to a read error. V is TRBV6-1 and J is TRBJ2-5; TRBD1 is a possible D gene (5 bases). The germline gives CDR1 MNHNS, CDR2 SASEGT. The CDR3 has 14 amino acids. The CDR3 DNA follows: TGTGCCAGCAGTGACTTTCGAGGACAAGAGACCCAGCACTTC. It yields the protein CASSDFRGQETQHF.

This clonotype was observed a few times. V and J are TRBV15 and TRBJ2-3; tentative D call: TRBD1 (6 bases). Looked up from germline, CDR1 is LNHNV and CDR2 is YYDKDF (reference sequence). Trimming shortened V by 0 bases and J by 1 base, and 8 bases separated the two germline ends. The CDR3 has 15 residues. CDR3 nucleotides: TGTGCCACCAGCAGAGAAGGGGGAGGCACAGATACGCAGTATTTT. Its protein product is CATSREGGGTDTQYF.

The sample holds a few counts of this clonotype. The V gene is TRBV4-2, the J gene TRBJ2-1; TRBD1 might be the D (7 bases). The CDR3 is 16 residues long. Trimming removed 2 bases at V and 8 bases at J, with 19 bases between. Germline V lookup: CDR1 LGHNA, CDR2 YNFKEQ. CDR3 sequence: CASSQSRAGGYHEQFF. The CDR3 bases are TGTGCCAGCAGCCAAAGCCGGGCAGGGGGGTACCATGAGCAGTTCTTC.

In this sample, this clonotype turned up a few times. A read error is possible here, since a much larger clone lies one base away. This chain connects TRBV7-2 to TRBJ2-1; D call uncertain. V lost 7 bases and J 10 bases, leaving 5 bases between the germline ends. In germline, CDR1 is SGHTA, CDR2 FQGNSA. The CDR3 consists of 9 residues. The CDR3 DNA is TGTGCCAGCAACTACGAGCAGTTCTTC. It is translated as CASNYEQFF.

This clonotype was observed many times. The chain couples TRBV29-1 to TRBJ2-3; D gene unclear. CDR3 length equals 14 residues. Germline V gene sequence: CDR1 SQVTM, CDR2 ANQGSEA. V lost 7 bases and J lost 4, with 18 bases in between. In DNA, the CDR3 is TGCAGCGGCTCAGGACCACAGAAGGCAGATACGCAGTATTTT. Protein: CSGSGPQKADTQYF.

The rearrangement uses TRBV12-3 or TRBV12-4 and TRBJ2-6, with 10 bases identical to TRBD1. V shed 5 bases and J 3 bases; nucleotides not matched to a gene: 4. The CDR3 has 16 residues. CDR3 nucleotides: TGTGCCAGCAGTCGCGGACAGGGGGTTGGGGCCAACGTCCTGACTTTC. Translated: CASSRGQGVGANVLTF.

This clonotype was detected ten times or more. The V call is TRBV30, the J call TRBJ2-1, with 7 bases aligning to TRBD1. Per germline, CDR1 GTSNPN and CDR2 SVGIG (reference sequence). The CDR3 covers 13 residues. V shed 7 bases, J shed 7 bases, and the junction held 10 bases outside the gene matches. The CDR3 DNA is TGTGCCTCCCAGAGGGGGCGACTTAATGAGCAGTTCTTC. This codes for CASQRGRLNEQFF.

This clonotype was observed at least ten times. The chain carries TRBV27 and TRBJ2-7; either TRBD1 or TRBD2 may fit D (7 bases each). CDR1 is MNHEY and CDR2 is SMNVEV in the germline V gene (reference sequence). V shed 7 bases and J shed 1 base, with 17 bases lying between them. The CDR3 sequence is 15 residues long. The CDR3 nucleotides read TGTGCCAGCACCTCCAGGGGGGGTGCGTCCTACGAGCAGTACTTC. Its protein is CASTSRGGASYEQYF.

This clonotype was seen at least ten times. The DNA of the CDR3 is TGTGCCAGCAGGGGAACTCAGGGGCGAACCCAATCTTACGAGCAGTACTTC. This encodes CASRGTQGRTQSYEQYF. The V and J genes are TRBV28 and TRBJ2-7, with D possibly matching TRBD1 (6 bases). The V gene lost 6 bases and the J gene lost 4 bases, with 25 bases spanning the gap. The CDR3 runs to 17 residues. CDR1 and CDR2 (germline): MDHEN, SYDVKM. The full variable domain, rest sourced from reference TRBV28 and TRBJ2-7, is DVKVTQSSRYLVKRTGEKVFLECVQDMDHENMFWYRQDPGLGLRLIYFSYDVKMKEKGDIPEGYSVSREKKERFSLILESASTNQTSMYLCASRGTQGRTQSYEQYFGPGTRLTVT.

Ten or more counts support this clonotype. This sequence joins TRBV7-9 and TRBJ2-1, with TRBD2 identical over 9 bases. The CDR3 covers 13 residues. The V segment lost 1 base and the J segment 9 bases; nucleotides outside the gene matches: 1. CDR1 is SEHNR, CDR2 FQNEAQ, per germline (reference sequence). The CDR3 loop is CASSLVREGEQFF. In DNA, the CDR3 is TGTGCCAGCAGCTTAGTGCGGGAGGGTGAGCAGTTCTTC.

This clonotype was seen a handful of times. The rearrangement uses TRBV20-1 and TRBJ2-1; TRBD2 matches 7 bases. This CDR3 contains 16 residues. With 5 bases clipped from V and 0 bases from J, the junction kept 10 bases outside the gene matches. From germline, CDR1 is DFQATT and CDR2 SNEGSKA (reference sequence). The CDR3 DNA is TGCAGTGCTCAGATGGCTAGCGGTAGCTCCTACAATGAGCAGTTCTTC. Its protein product is CSAQMASGSSYNEQFF.

This clonotype turned up a few times. V and J are TRBV4-1 and TRBJ2-5, with 14 positions matching TRBD2. The CDR3 has 17 residues. V shed 4 bases, J shed 5 bases, and the junction held 9 bases outside the gene matches. Germline CDR1 MGHRA, CDR2 YSYEKL. The chain's CDR3 is CASSPDLTSGRGETQYF. As DNA, the CDR3 is TGCGCCAGCAGCCCGGACCTGACTAGCGGGAGGGGTGAGACCCAGTACTTC.

This clonotype was recorded at least ten times. The gene calls are TRBV3-1 and TRBJ2-1; tentatively, D is TRBD1 (5 bases). This CDR3 contains 14 residues. Trimming pared 1 base from V and 5 bases from J, leaving 9 bases between. Germline V gene data show CDR1 as LGHDT and CDR2 as YNNKEL (reference sequence). As DNA, the CDR3 is TGTGCCAGCAGCCAAGGCGACAGTAACAATGAGCAGTTCTTC. It translates to CASSQGDSNNEQFF.

This chain connects TRBV30 to TRBJ2-5; 8 nucleotides agree with TRBD2. The germline V gene has CDR1 GTSNPN and CDR2 SVGIG (reference sequence). The V and J ends lost 5 bases and 5 bases, in that order; junction bases with no gene match: 10. There are 14 residues in the CDR3. The CDR3 DNA reads as TGTGCCTGGGGCTCGGGAGGGGAAGTGGAGACCCAGTACTTC. Translated: CAWGSGGEVETQYF. The whole variable domain, remainder taken from reference TRBV30 and TRBJ2-5, is SQTIHQWPATLVQPVGSPLSLECTVEGTSNPNLYWYRQAAGRGLQLLFYSVGIGQISSEVPQNLSASRPQDRQFILSSKKLLLSDSGFYLCAWGSGGEVETQYFGPGTRLLVL.

This clonotype was detected many times. The V call is TRBV2, the J call TRBJ1-2; D call uncertain. V lost 4 bases and J 1 base, leaving 13 bases between the germline ends. The germline CDR1 and CDR2 sequences are SNHLY and FYNNEI. CDR3 length equals 15 residues. Written as DNA, the CDR3 is TGTGCCAGCAGTGGGTTTTACGGGTATAACTATGGCTACACCTTC. Translated, it gives CASSGFYGYNYGYTF. The variable domain in full, completed from reference TRBV2 and TRBJ1-2, reads EPEVTQTPSHQVTQMGQEVILRCVPISNHLYFYWYRQILGQKVEFLVSFYNNEISEKSEIFDDQFSVERPDGSNFTLKIRSTKLEDSAMYFCASSGFYGYNYGYTFGSGTRLTVV.

V and J are TRBV5-1 and TRBJ1-6; D not certain. Deletions cut 2 bases from V and 0 bases from J, with 0 bases between. The CDR3 loop spans 13 amino acids. Germline CDR1 reads SGHRS; CDR2 reads YFSETQ. The CDR3 sequence is CASSFSYNSPLHF. As DNA, the CDR3 is TGCGCCAGCAGCTTCTCCTATAATTCACCCCTCCACTTT.

This clonotype was picked up many times. The chain combines TRBV2 with TRBJ2-1, with D perhaps TRBD2 (6 bases). CDR1 SNHLY and CDR2 FYNNEI come from the germline V gene. The CDR3 covers 14 residues. V was cut by 7 bases and J by 4 bases, with 14 bases left in between. The DNA of the CDR3 is TGTGCCAGCAAGGGTAGCGGAGCATACAATGAGCAGTTCTTC. Protein: CASKGSGAYNEQFF.